The 25 T cell receptor beta chains given below trace back to one sample, sequenced in a study of brain T cells in children with intractable seizures. This table comes from immunoSEQ multiplex PCR, and its TCRdb copy is limited to in-frame clones, with some not included. This table has 60,000 to 65,000 clones, more than 95% appearing once. Sequencing was performed on peripheral blood, taken at surgery. Source of these receptors: a boy less than two years old with focal cortical dysplasia and intractable seizures.

This chain joins TRBV10-3 and TRBJ1-3; D may be TRBD1 (6 bases). Trimming removed 0 bases at V and 0 bases at J, with 12 bases between. The length of the CDR3 is 17 residues. Looked up from germline, CDR1 is ENHRY and CDR2 is SYGVKD. The CDR3 coding sequence is TGTGCCATCAGTGAGTCCTTAGGGGGAATCTCTGGAAACACCATATATTTT. It encodes CAISESLGGISGNTIYF.

This chain connects TRBV18 to TRBJ1-6, with D maybe TRBD1 (5 bases). V lost 3 bases and J lost 0, with 9 bases in between. The germline V gene has CDR1 KGHSH and CDR2 LQKENI. The CDR3 covers 16 residues. CDR3 region: CASSPAGSSYNSPLHF. CDR3 nucleotides: TGTGCCAGCTCACCCGCAGGGAGCTCCTATAATTCACCCCTCCACTTT.

For the CDR3, the DNA is TGTGCCAGCAGTCCAAGGGGGGGGGAACCCCTCCACTTT. Translated: CASSPRGGEPLHF. The chain combines TRBV27 with TRBJ1-6; D is perhaps TRBD1 (6 bases). Looked up from germline, CDR1 is MNHEY and CDR2 is SMNVEV (reference sequence). The CDR3 contains 13 residues. V lost 5 bases and J lost 12, with 14 bases in between.

The chain uses TRBV14 and TRBJ1-2; D not certain. Germline-derived CDR1 and CDR2 are SGHDN and FVKESK. The CDR3 covers 13 residues. Trimming removed 2 bases at V and 10 bases at J, with 14 bases between. The CDR3 sequence is CASSQTLQSAYTF. The CDR3 DNA is TGTGCCAGCAGCCAAACCCTCCAAAGTGCCTACACCTTC. Filled out from reference TRBV14 and TRBJ1-2, the complete variable domain reads EAGVTQFPSHSVIEKGQTVTLRCDPISGHDNLYWYRRVMGKEIKFLLHFVKESKQDESGMPNNRFLAERTGGTYSTLKVQPAELEDSGVYFCASSQTLQSAYTFGSGTRLTVV.

The chain has TRBV2 and TRBJ1-2; possibly TRBD1 for D (5 bases). The V and J ends lost 8 bases and 4 bases respectively, with 17 bases between them. The germline gives CDR1 SNHLY, CDR2 FYNNEI. The CDR3 has 14 amino acids. The CDR3 DNA reads TGTGCCAGCCCCAACGGGGGTGAATCCTATGGCTACACCTTC. Amino acid sequence: CASPNGGESYGYTF.

The rearrangement links TRBV13 to TRBJ2-7; 14 nucleotides agree with TRBD2. The trim removed 8 bases at V and 5 bases at J, leaving 5 bases unmatched. Germline CDR1 and CDR2: PRHDT and FYEKMQ (reference sequence). This CDR3 has 14 residues. In DNA form, the CDR3 reads TGTGCCAGCTCGTGGGGACTAGCGGGAGACGAGCAGTACTTC. Its translation: CASSWGLAGDEQYF.

Turning to this clone: Sequence at one end of the junction differs from germline and may be a read error. The V call is TRBV14, the J call TRBJ1-2; the D gene is possibly TRBD1 (5 bases). The CDR3 length is 13 residues. CDR1 SGHDN and CDR2 FVKESK come from the germline V gene. This CDR3 reads CASSGGTNYGYTF. The CDR3 DNA reads as TGTGCCAGCAGCGGAGGGACTAATTATGGCTACACCTTC.

This clone was recorded a few times. The chain employs TRBV7-3 and TRBJ1-1; D not resolved. V lost 3 bases, J lost 5 bases, and 10 bases lay in between. The CDR3 totals 13 residues. CDR1 is SGHTA, CDR2 FQGTGA, per germline. The CDR3 loop is CASSLNWGTEAFF. The CDR3 nucleotides are TGTGCCAGCAGCTTGAATTGGGGTACTGAAGCTTTCTTT.

The chain has TRBV3-1 (or the pseudogene TRBV3-2) and TRBJ2-5, with D perhaps matching TRBD2 (6 bases). Germline-derived CDR1 and CDR2 are LGHDT and YNNKEL (reference sequence). The CDR3 length is 15 residues. V lost 2 bases to trimming and J lost 5 bases, with 15 bases between them. CDR3 amino acids: CASSQWAGRRETQYF. CDR3 nucleotide sequence: TGTGCCAGCAGCCAATGGGCAGGGAGGAGGGAGACCCAGTACTTC.

The rearrangement links TRBV6-2 or TRBV6-3 to TRBJ2-3; no clear D gene. This CDR3 comprises 12 residues. V lost 4 bases and J lost 2, with 4 bases in between. The germline CDR1 and CDR2 sequences are MNHEY and SVGEGT. This CDR3 is CASSWATDTQYF. Here the CDR3 DNA reads TGTGCCAGCAGTTGGGCCACAGATACGCAGTATTTT.

The genes are TRBV4-1 and TRBJ2-1; no clear D. The germline V gene has CDR1 MGHRA and CDR2 YSYEKL. Trimming shortened V by 1 base and J by 7 bases, and 14 bases separated the two germline ends. This CDR3 has 15 residues. The CDR3 nucleotides read TGCGCCAGCAGCCAAGTTTCTTCCGCTACTAATGAGCAGTTCTTC. Amino acid sequence: CASSQVSSATNEQFF.

This rearrangement joins TRBV7-2 to TRBJ2-7, with 7 bases fitting TRBD2. Germline V CDR1 and CDR2: SGHTA, FQGNSA. V gave up 2 bases and J gave up 2 bases; unmatched junction bases: 12. CDR3 length: 17 amino acids. CDR3 protein: CASSLTRERDKTYEQYF. The CDR3 DNA follows: TGTGCCAGCAGCTTAACACGTGAGCGGGATAAGACCTACGAGCAGTACTTC.

The rearrangement links TRBV10-2 to TRBJ2-7, with TRBD1 as a possible D gene (5 bases). V lost 6 bases and J lost 2, with 17 bases in between. CDR3 length equals 15 residues. In germline, CDR1 is WSHSY, CDR2 SAAADI. The CDR3: CASRIFGQGAYEQYF. CDR3 DNA sequence: TGCGCCAGCAGAATATTTGGGCAGGGCGCCTACGAGCAGTACTTC.

This clone has only one observation. The chain is built from TRBV9 and TRBJ2-1; D may be TRBD1 or TRBD2 (5 bases each). Trimming took off 3 bases at V and 4 bases at J, with 14 bases between the two ends. Looked up from germline, CDR1 is SGDLS and CDR2 is YYNGEE. The CDR3 is 15 residues long. DNA of the CDR3: TGTGCCAGCAGCGCCTGGGACGGGCTGTACAATGAGCAGTTCTTC. Translation gives CASSAWDGLYNEQFF.

The V and J genes are TRBV7-2 and TRBJ2-3; 9 positions match TRBD2. V shed 2 bases, J shed 5 bases, and the junction held 17 bases outside the gene matches. Germline V CDR1 and CDR2: SGHTA, FQGNSA. The CDR3 is made up of 19 amino acids. CDR3 in DNA: TGTGCCAGCAGCTTAAGGGGTCGGGCTAGCGGGATTAACGGAGATACGCAGTATTTT. Translated, it gives CASSLRGRASGINGDTQYF. The full variable domain, rest sourced from reference TRBV7-2 and TRBJ2-3, is GAGVSQSPSNKVTEKGKDVELRCDPISGHTALYWYRQSLGQGLEFLIYFQGNSAPDKSGLPSDRFSAERTGGSVSTLTIQRTQQEDSAVYLCASSLRGRASGINGDTQYFGPGTRLTVL.

V gene TRBV5-1 combines with J gene TRBJ2-3, with 11 nucleotides matching TRBD2. The CDR3 has 16 amino acids. The trim removed 0 bases at V and 0 bases at J, leaving 0 bases unmatched. Germline assignment: CDR1 SGHRS and CDR2 YFSETQ. CDR3 residues: CASSLGTSGSTDTQYF. The CDR3 DNA sequence: TGCGCCAGCAGCTTGGGGACTAGCGGGAGCACAGATACGCAGTATTTT.

V is TRBV3-1 (or the pseudogene TRBV3-2) and J is TRBJ2-7; no clear D gene. Trimming took off 1 base at V and 5 bases at J, with 9 bases between the two ends. The CDR3 sequence is 13 residues long. Germline CDR1 LGHDT, CDR2 YNNKEL (reference sequence). The CDR3 reads CASSQAPVHEQYF. CDR3 bases: TGTGCCAGCAGCCAAGCCCCAGTCCACGAGCAGTACTTC.

J is TRBJ2-3 and V is TRBV7-7; 8 bases line up with TRBD2. The CDR3 consists of 15 residues. The J segment lost 2 bases and the V segment lost 5 bases, leaving 6 bases of the junction unmatched. Germline CDR1 is SSHAT and CDR2 is FNYEAQ (reference sequence). The DNA of the CDR3 is TGTGCCAGCAGCATGGGAGCGGGGGCCACAGATACGCAGTATTTT. Its protein is CASSMGAGATDTQYF.

The CDR3 coding sequence is TGTGCCAGCAGCCAAGACGACAAACTAGCGGGGGGGCGAGTGCAGTTCTTC. It codes for CASSQDDKLAGGRVQFF. V and J are TRBV4-2 and TRBJ2-1, with 13 bases lining up with TRBD2. The V segment lost 0 bases and the J segment 12 bases; nucleotides outside the gene matches: 11. The CDR3 covers 17 residues. The V gene's germline CDR1 is LGHNA and CDR2 YNFKEQ.

The gene calls are TRBV7-6 and TRBJ1-1; 9 bases agree with TRBD1. This CDR3 has 15 amino acids. V lost 5 bases, J lost 5 bases, and 9 bases stayed unmatched. Germline CDR1 SGHVS, CDR2 FNYEAQ. The CDR3: CASSLTGGEGTEAFF. CDR3 DNA: TGTGCCAGCAGCCTCACAGGGGGCGAAGGAACTGAAGCTTTCTTT.

The chain has TRBV4-1 and TRBJ1-2, with a weak D call TRBD1 (6 bases). The germline V and J ends were trimmed by 4 bases and 3 bases, with 6 bases remaining between them. Germline V CDR1 and CDR2: MGHRA, YSYEKL. The length of the CDR3 is 12 residues. CDR3 region: CASSRQDYGYTF. CDR3 in DNA: TGCGCCAGCAGCCGACAGGACTATGGCTACACCTTC.

The chain is built from TRBV19 and TRBJ1-2, with a tentative D call TRBD1 (5 bases). The V gene's germline CDR1 is LNHDA and CDR2 SQIVND (reference sequence). The CDR3 length is 15 residues. With 2 bases removed from V and 4 bases from J, the gap between germline ends came to 14 bases. The DNA for the CDR3 is TGTGCCAGTAGTATAAGGCAGGGAGGATTCTATGGCTACACCTTC. It is translated as CASSIRQGGFYGYTF.

This clone came up once. The chain has TRBV27 and TRBJ2-1, with 7 nucleotides matching TRBD2. This CDR3 contains 13 residues. The germline V gene has CDR1 MNHEY and CDR2 SMNVEV (reference sequence). V shed 2 bases, J shed 5 bases, and the junction held 0 bases outside the gene matches. In DNA, the CDR3 is TGTGCCAGCAGTTTAGGGGGGGACAATGAGCAGTTCTTC. It translates to CASSLGGDNEQFF.

This clone was recorded once. The chain has TRBV11-3 and TRBJ2-3; possibly TRBD1 or TRBD2 for D (6 bases each). Germline V gives CDR1 SGHNT, CDR2 YENEEA. Trimming pared 5 bases from V and 3 bases from J, leaving 15 bases between. The CDR3 contains 15 residues. CDR3 sequence: CASSPGGHETDTQYF. CDR3 nucleotide sequence: TGTGCCAGCAGCCCCGGGGGCCACGAGACAGATACGCAGTATTTT.

The chain employs TRBV4-1 and TRBJ2-2, with a tentative D call TRBD2 (7 bases). The ends were cut back, 3 bases at V and 5 bases at J, with 13 bases in the middle. The CDR3 is 15 amino acids. Germline CDR1 reads MGHRA; CDR2 reads YSYEKL. The CDR3 region has the DNA TGCGCCAGCAGCCAGTGGGGGGGGGCGACCGGGGAGCTGTTTTTT. It is translated as CASSQWGGATGELFF.